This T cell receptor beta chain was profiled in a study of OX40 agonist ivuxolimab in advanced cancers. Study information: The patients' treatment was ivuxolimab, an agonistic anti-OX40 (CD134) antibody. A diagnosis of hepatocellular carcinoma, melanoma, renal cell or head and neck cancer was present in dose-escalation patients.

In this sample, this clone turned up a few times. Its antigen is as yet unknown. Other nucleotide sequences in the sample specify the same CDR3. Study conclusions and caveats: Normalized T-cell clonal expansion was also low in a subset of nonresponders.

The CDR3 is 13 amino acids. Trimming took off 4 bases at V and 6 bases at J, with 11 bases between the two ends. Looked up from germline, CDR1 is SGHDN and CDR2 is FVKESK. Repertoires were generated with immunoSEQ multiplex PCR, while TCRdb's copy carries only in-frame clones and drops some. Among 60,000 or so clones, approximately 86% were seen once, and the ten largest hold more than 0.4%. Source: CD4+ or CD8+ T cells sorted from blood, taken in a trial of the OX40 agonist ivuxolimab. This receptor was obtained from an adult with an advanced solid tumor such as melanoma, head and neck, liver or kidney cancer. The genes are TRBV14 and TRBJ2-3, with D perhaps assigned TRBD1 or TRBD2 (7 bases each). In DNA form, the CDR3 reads TGTGCCAGCAGCCGGCAGGGGGGGGATACGCAGTATTTT. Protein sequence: CASSRQGGDTQYF.